The 19 T cell receptor beta chains below all came from one sample that was sequenced in a study of radiotherapy plus CTLA-4 blockade in lung cancer. The table came from immunoSEQ multiplex PCR; TCRdb's copy has only in-frame clones and leaves some out. The sample records approximately 57,000 clones, 82% being singletons. The sequenced sample was peripheral blood, obtained from a patient treated with radiotherapy plus ipilimumab. The receptors stem from a human donor with non-small cell lung cancer whose response to radiotherapy plus ipilimumab could not be evaluated.

The chain couples TRBV19 to TRBJ2-3; 12 positions match TRBD2. Trimming cost V 5 bases and J 0 bases; bases outside gene matches: 12. The CDR3 is made up of 19 amino acids. CDR1 and CDR2 from the germline V gene are LNHDA and SQIVND (reference sequence). The CDR3 is CASSWARTSGRPSTDTQYF. In DNA, the CDR3 is TGTGCCAGTAGTTGGGCAAGAACTAGCGGGAGGCCTAGCACAGATACGCAGTATTTT.

The rearrangement links TRBV9 to TRBJ2-2; possibly TRBD2 for D (6 bases). The CDR3 is made up of 14 amino acids. The germline V gene encodes CDR1 SGDLS and CDR2 YYNGEE. The germline V and J ends were trimmed by 2 bases and 3 bases, with 8 bases remaining between them. Here the CDR3 reads CASSVRDYTGELFF. The CDR3 DNA reads TGTGCCAGCAGCGTCCGGGACTACACCGGGGAGCTGTTTTTT.

The J gene is TRBJ2-7, the V gene TRBV10-3, with 12 bases aligning to TRBD2. The trim removed 2 bases at V and 0 bases at J, leaving 5 bases unmatched. There are 17 residues in the CDR3. Per the germline V gene, CDR1 is ENHRY and CDR2 is SYGVKD. The CDR3 sequence: CAISEPGLAGSSYEQYF. The DNA for the CDR3 is TGTGCCATCAGTGAGCCTGGACTAGCGGGGTCCTCCTACGAGCAGTACTTC.

The chain has TRBV6-1 and TRBJ2-1; 8 bases fit TRBD2. CDR3 length equals 14 residues. CDR1 is MNHNS and CDR2 is SASEGT in the germline V gene. Trimming cost V 4 bases and J 6 bases; bases outside gene matches: 5. CDR3 amino acids: CASSVGTSLNEQFF. The CDR3 region has the DNA TGTGCCAGCAGTGTCGGGACTAGTCTCAATGAGCAGTTCTTC.

CDR3 amino acids: CAWGLADNEQFF. Written as DNA, the CDR3 is TGTGCCTGGGGACTAGCGGACAATGAGCAGTTCTTC. This chain uses TRBV30 with TRBJ2-1; 10 bases map to TRBD2. CDR1 is GTSNPN, CDR2 SVGIG, per germline (reference sequence). Trimming at V came to 5 bases and at J to 5 bases, leaving 0 bases not matched to a gene. This CDR3 is 12 amino acids long.

This clone was observed once. The chain links TRBV2 to TRBJ1-2, with D hard to call. The CDR3 is 12 residues long. Trimming stripped 8 bases from V and 2 bases from J, with 9 bases between. CDR1 SNHLY and CDR2 FYNNEI come from the germline V gene. Here the CDR3 DNA reads TGTGCCAGCGATAACAGAAACTATGGCTACACCTTC. Amino acid sequence: CASDNRNYGYTF.

This chain joins TRBV2 and TRBJ1-1; TRBD1 is a possible D gene (6 bases). Per germline, CDR1 SNHLY and CDR2 FYNNEI. V was trimmed by 4 bases and J by 4 bases, leaving 16 bases between them. The CDR3 has 15 residues. Here the CDR3 reads CASSGDWGLSTEAFF. The CDR3 region has the DNA TGTGCCAGCAGTGGCGACTGGGGGCTTTCCACTGAAGCTTTCTTT. The whole variable domain, remainder taken from reference TRBV2 and TRBJ1-1, is EPEVTQTPSHQVTQMGQEVILRCVPISNHLYFYWYRQILGQKVEFLVSFYNNEISEKSEIFDDQFSVERPDGSNFTLKIRSTKLEDSAMYFCASSGDWGLSTEAFFGQGTRLTVV.

With regard to this clone: Other DNA sequences from this sample encode an identical CDR3 as well. V and J are TRBV6-1 and TRBJ1-2; tentatively, D is TRBD1 (6 bases). CDR3 length: 14 amino acids. Germline CDR1 and CDR2: MNHNS and SASEGT. V was trimmed by 3 bases and J by 2 bases, leaving 10 bases between them. The CDR3 DNA reads as TGTGCCAGCAGTGAGGGGGGGCTGAACTATGGCTACACCTTC. This gives the protein CASSEGGLNYGYTF.

J is TRBJ2-1 and V is TRBV7-2; possible D gene TRBD1, 6 bases. Trimming stripped 0 bases from V and 4 bases from J, with 10 bases between. Germline V lookup: CDR1 SGHTA, CDR2 FQGNSA. This CDR3 comprises 15 residues. CDR3 sequence: CASSLAGGPYNEQFF. CDR3 DNA sequence: TGTGCCAGCAGCTTAGCAGGGGGACCTTACAATGAGCAGTTCTTC.

This rearrangement joins TRBV5-1 to TRBJ1-4, with 12 bases fitting TRBD1. The junction had 9 bases not matched to a gene; V was cut back by 2 bases and J by 7 bases. This CDR3 has 17 amino acids. The V gene's germline CDR1 is SGHRS and CDR2 YFSETQ. The CDR3 spells CASSLGQGTGGVEKLFF. Written as DNA, the CDR3 is TGCGCCAGCAGCTTAGGACAGGGGACAGGGGGCGTTGAAAAACTGTTTTTT.

This chain links TRBV28 with TRBJ2-1; D is ambiguous. V lost 10 bases and J lost 4, with 5 bases in between. The CDR3 runs to 10 residues. CDR1 and CDR2 from the germline V gene are MDHEN and SYDVKM. Written as DNA, the CDR3 is TGTGCCACCTTATACAATGAGCAGTTCTTC. As protein: CATLYNEQFF.

V gene TRBV5-4 combines with J gene TRBJ1-1, with D hard to call. V was shortened by 3 bases and J by 7 bases, with 13 bases between the two germline ends. The germline V gene has CDR1 SGHNT and CDR2 YYREEE (reference sequence). This CDR3 has 13 amino acids. Written as DNA, the CDR3 is TGTGCCAGCAGCTCCCGGGGATTCGGTGAAGCTTTCTTT. It codes for CASSSRGFGEAFF.

The CDR3 is CATRSVSDSPLHF. The CDR3 DNA is TGTGCCACCCGATCAGTCTCCGATTCACCCCTCCACTTT. The V and J genes are TRBV19 and TRBJ1-6; D gene uncertain. The V and J ends lost 10 bases and 8 bases respectively, with 15 bases between them. This CDR3 contains 13 residues. The germline V gene encodes CDR1 LNHDA and CDR2 SQIVND (reference sequence).

The chain has TRBV4-2 and TRBJ2-6; TRBD2 might be the D (5 bases). CDR3 size: 17 residues. Germline assignment: CDR1 LGHNA and CDR2 YNFKEQ. Trimming took off 0 bases at V and 0 bases at J, with 9 bases between the two ends. The CDR3 spells CASSQEGGSSGANVLTF. The CDR3, as DNA: TGTGCCAGCAGCCAAGAAGGAGGAAGCTCTGGGGCCAACGTCCTGACTTTC.

In regard to this clone: Other DNA sequences in this specimen translate into the identical CDR3. J is TRBJ2-3 and V is TRBV5-1; the match to TRBD1 covers 10 bases. The ends lost 2 bases at V and 4 bases at J; junction bases unmatched: 1. The CDR3 runs to 14 residues. Germline-derived CDR1 and CDR2 are SGHRS and YFSETQ. CDR3 in DNA: TGCGCCAGCAGCTTCGGACAGGGGGCAGATACGCAGTATTTT. Amino acid sequence: CASSFGQGADTQYF.

The genes are TRBV29-1 and TRBJ2-5, with D unclear. V was pared by 8 bases and J by 1 base, with 14 bases between. The CDR3 contains 13 residues. Germline assignment: CDR1 SQVTM and CDR2 ANQGSEA. The CDR3 coding sequence is TGCAGCCCTCCTGGCTGGGCCCAAGAGACCCAGTACTTC. It translates to CSPPGWAQETQYF.

The rearrangement joins TRBV5-1 to TRBJ2-3, with 8 bases identical to TRBD2. Germline V gives CDR1 SGHRS, CDR2 YFSETQ. V was pared by 0 bases and J by 3 bases, with 6 bases of the junction left unmatched. The CDR3 spans 16 residues. CDR3 sequence: CASSLGAAGATDTQYF. The DNA for the CDR3 is TGCGCCAGCAGCTTGGGAGCAGCGGGAGCAACAGATACGCAGTATTTT.

The chain links TRBV6-5 to TRBJ1-5, with TRBD1 matching 8 bases. V was clipped by 6 bases and J by 4 bases; unmatched bases: 5. The germline V gene has CDR1 MNHEY and CDR2 SVGAGI. This CDR3 is built from 14 residues. The CDR3 protein is CASSEGQVNQPQHF. The CDR3 region has the DNA TGTGCCAGCAGCGAGGGACAGGTTAATCAGCCCCAGCATTTT.

The chain is built from TRBV25-1 and TRBJ1-1; 10 bases map to TRBD1. Germline V gene sequence: CDR1 MGHDK, CDR2 SYGVNS. The CDR3 has 14 residues. Trimming took 7 bases from V and 3 from J; bases not matched to a gene: 5. CDR3 nucleotide sequence: TGTGCCAGCACTTGGACAGGGGGGTACACTGAAGCTTTCTTT. This translates into CASTWTGGYTEAFF.